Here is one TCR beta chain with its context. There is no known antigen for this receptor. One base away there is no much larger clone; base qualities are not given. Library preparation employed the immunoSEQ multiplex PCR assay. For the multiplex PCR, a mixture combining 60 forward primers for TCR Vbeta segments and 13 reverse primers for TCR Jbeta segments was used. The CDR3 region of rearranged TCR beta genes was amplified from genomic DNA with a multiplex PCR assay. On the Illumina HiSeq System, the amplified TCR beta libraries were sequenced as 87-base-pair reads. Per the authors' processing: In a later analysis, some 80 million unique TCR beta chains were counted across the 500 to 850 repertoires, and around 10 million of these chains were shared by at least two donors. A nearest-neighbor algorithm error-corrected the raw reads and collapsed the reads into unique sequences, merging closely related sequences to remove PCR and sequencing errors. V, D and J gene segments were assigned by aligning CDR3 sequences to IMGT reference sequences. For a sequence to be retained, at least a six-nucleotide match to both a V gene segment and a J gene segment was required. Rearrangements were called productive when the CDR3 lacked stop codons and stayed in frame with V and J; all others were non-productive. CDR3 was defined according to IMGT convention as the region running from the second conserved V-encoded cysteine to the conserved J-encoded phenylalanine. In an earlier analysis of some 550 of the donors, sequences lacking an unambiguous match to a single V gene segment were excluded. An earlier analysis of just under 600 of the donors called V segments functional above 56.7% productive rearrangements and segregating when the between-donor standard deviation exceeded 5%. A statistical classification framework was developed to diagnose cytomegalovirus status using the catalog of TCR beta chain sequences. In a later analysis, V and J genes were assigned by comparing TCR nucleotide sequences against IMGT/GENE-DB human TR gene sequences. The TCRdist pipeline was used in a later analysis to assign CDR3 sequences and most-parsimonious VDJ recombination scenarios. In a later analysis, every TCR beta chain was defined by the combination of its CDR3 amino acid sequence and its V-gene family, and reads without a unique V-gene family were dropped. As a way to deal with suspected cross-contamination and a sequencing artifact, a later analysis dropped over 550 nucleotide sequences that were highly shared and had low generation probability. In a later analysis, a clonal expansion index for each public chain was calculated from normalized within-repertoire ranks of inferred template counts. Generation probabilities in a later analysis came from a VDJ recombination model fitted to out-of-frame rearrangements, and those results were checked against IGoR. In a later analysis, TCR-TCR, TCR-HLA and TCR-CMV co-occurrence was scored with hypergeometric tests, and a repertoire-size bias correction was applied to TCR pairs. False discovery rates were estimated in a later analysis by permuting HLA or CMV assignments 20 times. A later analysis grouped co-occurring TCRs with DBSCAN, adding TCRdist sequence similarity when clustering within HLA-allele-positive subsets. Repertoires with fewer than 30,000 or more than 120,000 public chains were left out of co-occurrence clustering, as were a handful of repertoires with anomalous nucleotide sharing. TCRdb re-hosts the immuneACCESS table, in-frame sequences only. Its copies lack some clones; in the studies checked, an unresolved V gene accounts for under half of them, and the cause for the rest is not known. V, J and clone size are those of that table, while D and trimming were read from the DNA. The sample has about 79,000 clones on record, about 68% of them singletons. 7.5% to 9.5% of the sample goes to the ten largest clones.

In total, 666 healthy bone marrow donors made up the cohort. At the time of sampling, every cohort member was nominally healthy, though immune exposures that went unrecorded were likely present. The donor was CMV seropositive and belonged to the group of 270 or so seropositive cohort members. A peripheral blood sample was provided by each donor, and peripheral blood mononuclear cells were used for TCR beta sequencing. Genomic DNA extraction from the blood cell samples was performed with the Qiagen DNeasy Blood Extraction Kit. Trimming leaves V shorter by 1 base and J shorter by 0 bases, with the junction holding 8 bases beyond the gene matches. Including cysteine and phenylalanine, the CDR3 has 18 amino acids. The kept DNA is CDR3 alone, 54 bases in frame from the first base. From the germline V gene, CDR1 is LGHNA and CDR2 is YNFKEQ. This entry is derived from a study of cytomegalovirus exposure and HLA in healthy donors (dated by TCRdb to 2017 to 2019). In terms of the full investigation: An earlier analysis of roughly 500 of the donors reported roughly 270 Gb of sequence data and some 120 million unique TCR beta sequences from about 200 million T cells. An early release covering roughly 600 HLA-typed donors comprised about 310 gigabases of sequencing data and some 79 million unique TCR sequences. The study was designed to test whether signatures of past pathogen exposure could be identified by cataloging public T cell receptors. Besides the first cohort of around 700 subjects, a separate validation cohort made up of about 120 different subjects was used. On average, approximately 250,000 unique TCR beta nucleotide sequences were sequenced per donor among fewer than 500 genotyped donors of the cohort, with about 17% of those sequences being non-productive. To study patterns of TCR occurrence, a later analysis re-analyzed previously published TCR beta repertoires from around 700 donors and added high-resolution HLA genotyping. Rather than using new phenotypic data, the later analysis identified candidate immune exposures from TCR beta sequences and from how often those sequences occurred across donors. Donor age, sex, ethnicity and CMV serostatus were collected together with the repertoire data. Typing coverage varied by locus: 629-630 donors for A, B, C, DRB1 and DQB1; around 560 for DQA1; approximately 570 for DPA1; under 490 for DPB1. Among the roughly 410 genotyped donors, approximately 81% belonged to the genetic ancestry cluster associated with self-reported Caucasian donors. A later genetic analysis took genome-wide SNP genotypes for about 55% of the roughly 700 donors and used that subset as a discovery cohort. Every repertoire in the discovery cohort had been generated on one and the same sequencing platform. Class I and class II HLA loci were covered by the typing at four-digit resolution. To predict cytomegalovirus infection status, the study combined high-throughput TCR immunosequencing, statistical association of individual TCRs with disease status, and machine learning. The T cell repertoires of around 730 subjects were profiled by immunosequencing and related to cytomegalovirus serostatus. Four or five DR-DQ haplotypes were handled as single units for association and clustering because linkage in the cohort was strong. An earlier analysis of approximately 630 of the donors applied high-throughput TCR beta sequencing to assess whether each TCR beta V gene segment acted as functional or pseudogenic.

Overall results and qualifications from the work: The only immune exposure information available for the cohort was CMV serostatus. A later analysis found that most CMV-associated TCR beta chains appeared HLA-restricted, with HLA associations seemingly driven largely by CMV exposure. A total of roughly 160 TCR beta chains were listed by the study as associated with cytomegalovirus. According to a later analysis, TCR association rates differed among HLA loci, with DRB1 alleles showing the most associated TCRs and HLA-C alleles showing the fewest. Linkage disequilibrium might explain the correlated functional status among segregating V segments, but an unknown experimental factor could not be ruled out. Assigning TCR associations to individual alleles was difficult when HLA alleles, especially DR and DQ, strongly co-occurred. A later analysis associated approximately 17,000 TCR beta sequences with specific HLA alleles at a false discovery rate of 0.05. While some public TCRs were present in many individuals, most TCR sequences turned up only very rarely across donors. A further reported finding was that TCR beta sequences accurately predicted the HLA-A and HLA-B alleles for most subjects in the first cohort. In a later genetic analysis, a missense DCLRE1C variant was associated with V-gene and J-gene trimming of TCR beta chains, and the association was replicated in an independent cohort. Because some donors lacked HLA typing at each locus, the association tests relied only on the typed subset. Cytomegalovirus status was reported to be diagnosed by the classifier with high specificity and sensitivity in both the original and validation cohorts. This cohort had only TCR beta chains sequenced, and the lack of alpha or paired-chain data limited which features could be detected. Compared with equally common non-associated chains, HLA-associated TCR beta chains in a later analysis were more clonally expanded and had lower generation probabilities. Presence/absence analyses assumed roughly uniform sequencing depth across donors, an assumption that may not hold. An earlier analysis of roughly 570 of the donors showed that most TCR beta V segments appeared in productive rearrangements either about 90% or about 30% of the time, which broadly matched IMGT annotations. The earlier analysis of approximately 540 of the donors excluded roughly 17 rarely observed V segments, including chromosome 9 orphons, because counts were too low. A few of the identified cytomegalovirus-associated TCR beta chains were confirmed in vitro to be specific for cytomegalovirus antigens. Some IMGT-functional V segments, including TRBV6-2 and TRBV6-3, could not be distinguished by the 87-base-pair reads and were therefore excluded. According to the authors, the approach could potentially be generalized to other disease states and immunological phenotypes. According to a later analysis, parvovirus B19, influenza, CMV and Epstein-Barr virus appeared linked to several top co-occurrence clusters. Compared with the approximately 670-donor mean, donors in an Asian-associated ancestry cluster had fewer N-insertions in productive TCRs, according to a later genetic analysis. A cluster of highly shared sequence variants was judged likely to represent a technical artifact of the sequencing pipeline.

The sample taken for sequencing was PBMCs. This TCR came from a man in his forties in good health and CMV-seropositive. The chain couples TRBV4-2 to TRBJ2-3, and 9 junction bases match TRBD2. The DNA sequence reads TGTGCCAGCAGCCAAGCCCATGCTAGCGGGACTAGCACAGATACGCAGTATTTT. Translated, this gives CASSQAHASGTSTDTQYF.